This T cell receptor (beta chain) originates from a study of T cell responses to AZD1222 COVID-19 vaccine. Profiled with immunoSEQ multiplex PCR; TCRdb holds only in-frame clones, not every one. Found here are about 200,000 clones, around 94% of them singletons; the top ten hold 1% to 1.5%. The sequence was collected from an adult in good health. Material: peripheral blood, obtained on day 0 of AZD1222 vaccination.

The CDR3 DNA sequence: TGTGCCAGTAGTATGATCGTACCCGGGGAGCTGTTTTTT. Amino acid sequence: CASSMIVPGELFF. The chain joins TRBV19 to TRBJ2-2; D is unresolved. Per the germline V gene, CDR1 is LNHDA and CDR2 is SQIVND (reference sequence). The CDR3 loop spans 13 amino acids. Between the trimmed V and J ends, which lost 3 bases and 6 bases, there was a span of 8 bases.